The clone carrying this T cell receptor beta chain was recorded many times. Its antigen is unidentified. This record comes from a study of metastatic and nonmetastatic thyroid tumors. For the study at large: The comparison covered peripheral blood and tumor or nodule tissue in malignant and benign thyroid patients.

Findings and limits, study-wide: Patients with malignant thyroid tumors reportedly had significantly higher TCR beta diversity than those with benign nodules, in blood and tumor.

Per the original methods: Clinicopathological groups differed in CDR3, with these differences serving to build a distant-metastasis classifier for papillary thyroid cancer. TCRdb redid the clone calls on the PCR reads using MiXCR. The V and J calls reflect TCRdb's pipeline rather than the authors' work. Here the sample spans roughly 93,000 clones, 10% to 15% being singletons. Not a single patient had been given any form of treatment at any point before undergoing thyroid surgery. The CDR3 is 15 amino acids. V was clipped by 5 bases and J by 3 bases; unmatched bases: 7. Germline assignment: CDR1 MNHEY and CDR2 SMNVEV (reference sequence).

The TCR was taken from a female donor with papillary thyroid cancer or a benign thyroid nodule (not recorded which). Some clones in this sample may be carry-over from other donors' samples. Sequences were obtained from blood. J is TRBJ2-1 and V is TRBV27, with 7 bases that match TRBD2. In nucleotides, the CDR3 is TGTGCCAGCAGTCCCCGGCGCGGGGGCTACAATGAGCAGTTCTTC. This gives the protein CASSPRRGGYNEQFF.